This T cell receptor (beta chain) was documented in a study of a mutant IDH1 vaccine in newly diagnosed glioma. Whole-study context: Patients underwent eight vaccinations, which took place in weeks 1, 3, 5, 7, 11, 15, 19 and 23. Either 4-6 weeks after radiotherapy alone or alongside temozolomide, vaccination was begun. Most patients had radiochemotherapy with temozolomide before enrollment; others had one alone.

Sample time point: week 5, during vaccination. The investigators gave 300 ug of mutant IDH1 20-mer peptide in each vaccine dose, together with topical imiquimod. Each tumor in the donors was a new WHO grade 3 or 4 astrocytoma, IDH1-mutant and ATRX-lost. The CDR3 runs 16 residues. Germline-derived CDR1 and CDR2 are SGHKS and YYEKEE (reference sequence). With 4 bases clipped from V and 4 bases from J, the junction kept 9 bases outside the gene matches. Data came from immunoSEQ multiplex PCR; TCRdb stores just in-frame clones and leaves some out. The repertoire holds around 78,000 clones, with 90% to 95% as singletons. About this clone itself: Its antigen is undetermined.

The V call is TRBV5-5, the J call TRBJ2-5; the match to TRBD1 covers 11 bases. Sequenced material: PBMCs, taken from a glioma patient whose treatment included an IDH1 peptide vaccine. The receptor comes from a woman aged 45-65 years with glioma. CDR3 sequence: CASSPQRTGGGETQYF. The CDR3 DNA follows: TGTGCCAGCAGCCCACAGAGGACAGGGGGCGGAGAGACCCAGTACTTC.